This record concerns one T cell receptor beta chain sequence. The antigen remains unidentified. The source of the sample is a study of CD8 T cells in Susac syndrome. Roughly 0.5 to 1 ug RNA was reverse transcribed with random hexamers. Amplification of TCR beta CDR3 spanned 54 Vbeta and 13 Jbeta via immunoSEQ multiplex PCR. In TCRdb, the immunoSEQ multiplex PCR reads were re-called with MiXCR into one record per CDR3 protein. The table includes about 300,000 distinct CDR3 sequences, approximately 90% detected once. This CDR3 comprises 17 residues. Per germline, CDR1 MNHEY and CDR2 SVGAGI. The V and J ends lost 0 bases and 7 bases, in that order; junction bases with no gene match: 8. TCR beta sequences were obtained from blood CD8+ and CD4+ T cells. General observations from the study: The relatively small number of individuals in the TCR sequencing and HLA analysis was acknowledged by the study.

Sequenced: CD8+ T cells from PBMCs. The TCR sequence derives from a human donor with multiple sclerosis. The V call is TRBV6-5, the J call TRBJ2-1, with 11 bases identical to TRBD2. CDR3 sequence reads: CASSYSMIAGGSNEQFF. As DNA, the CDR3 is TGTGCCAGCAGTTACTCGATGATAGCGGGAGGGTCGAATGAGCAGTTCTTC.